These 30 T cell receptor beta chains were sequenced from one sample in a study of beta chain features in type 1 diabetes. General observations from the study: A moderate, significant TCRB CDR3 shortening appeared in type 1 diabetes across four CD4+ subsets.

All of the isolated RNA was reverse transcribed, so expressed TCRB transcripts were sequenced. Data came from immunoSEQ multiplex PCR; TCRdb stores just in-frame clones and leaves some out. The repertoire holds 600,000 to 750,000 clones, 9.5% to 15% seen once, with around 0.12% in the top ten. The antigens these receptors bind are not known. The material sequenced was naive CD4+ T cells from blood. Receptors originate from a man in his thirties or forties with type 1 diabetes.

A few counts support this clone. Different DNA sequences within this sample yield the same CDR3. The chain employs TRBV6-5 and TRBJ1-1; TRBD1 matches 7 bases. Germline V gives CDR1 MNHEY, CDR2 SVGAGI. J lost 1 base, V lost 0 bases, and 2 bases had no gene match. The CDR3 extends over 15 amino acids. The CDR3 sequence: CASSYSRTGNTEAFF. In nucleotides, the CDR3 is TGTGCCAGCAGTTACTCGCGGACAGGGAACACTGAAGCTTTCTTT.

This clone was observed a handful of times. The gene calls are TRBV30 and TRBJ2-5; 8 nucleotides line up with TRBD1. The CDR3 covers 16 residues. Losses at the gene ends were 5 bases for V and 5 bases for J; bases not matched to a gene: 16. Germline CDR1 reads GTSNPN; CDR2 reads SVGIG (reference sequence). CDR3 sequence (DNA): TGTGCCTGGGGGCCCTGGGCAGGCGGACAGGGCGAGACCCAGTACTTC. This encodes CAWGPWAGGQGETQYF.

This clone has more than one count but fewer than ten. V and J are TRBV7-2 and TRBJ2-7; D gene uncertain. Trimming took off 4 bases at V and 2 bases at J, with 15 bases between the two ends. Per germline, CDR1 SGHTA and CDR2 FQGNSA. There are 15 residues in the CDR3. The CDR3 protein is CASSSFGSMPYEQYF. The CDR3 coding sequence is TGTGCCAGCAGCTCGTTCGGGTCCATGCCCTACGAGCAGTACTTC.

V and J are TRBV5-4 and TRBJ2-5; D is ambiguous. Per germline, CDR1 SGHNT and CDR2 YYREEE (reference sequence). The germline V and J ends were trimmed by 2 bases and 2 bases, with 13 bases remaining between them. The CDR3 loop spans 15 amino acids. The CDR3 sequence: CASSFFRAPQETQYF. As DNA, the CDR3 is TGTGCCAGCAGCTTCTTTAGGGCCCCTCAAGAGACCCAGTACTTC. Supplemented by reference TRBV5-4 and TRBJ2-5, the full variable domain reads ETGVTQSPTHLIKTRGQQVTLRCSSQSGHNTVSWYQQALGQGPQFIFQYYREEENGRGNFPPRFSGLQFPNYSSELNVNALELDDSALYLCASSFFRAPQETQYFGPGTRLLVL.

The gene calls are TRBV19 and TRBJ1-5, with 7 bases identical to TRBD1. The CDR3 has 14 amino acids. With 6 bases clipped from V and 3 bases from J, the junction kept 5 bases outside the gene matches. Germline-derived CDR1 and CDR2 are LNHDA and SQIVND (reference sequence). CDR3 region: CASSLGQNNQPQHF. The CDR3 nucleotides are TGTGCCAGTAGCCTGGGACAGAACAATCAGCCCCAGCATTTT.

The chain combines TRBV19 with TRBJ2-7, with D possibly being TRBD2 (6 bases). Per germline, CDR1 LNHDA and CDR2 SQIVND (reference sequence). The CDR3 length is 15 residues. Trimming took 7 bases from V and 2 from J, leaving 18 bases between them. CDR3 in DNA: TGTGCCAGTACCAAAGGTGGGGACTCGACCTACGAGCAGTACTTC. Translated: CASTKGGDSTYEQYF. Full variable domain (remainder filled in from reference TRBV19 and TRBJ2-7): DGGITQSPKYLFRKEGQNVTLSCEQNLNHDAMYWYRQDPGQGLRLIYYSQIVNDFQKGDIAEGYSVSREKKESFPLTVTSAQKNPTAFYLCASTKGGDSTYEQYFGPGTRLTVT.

This clone has just a few counts. This sequence joins TRBV7-2 and TRBJ2-1, with D perhaps assigned TRBD1 or TRBD2 (5 bases each). The CDR3 sequence is 15 residues long. V shed 5 bases and J shed 4 bases, with 15 bases lying between them. The germline CDR1 and CDR2 sequences are SGHTA and FQGNSA. The DNA for the CDR3 is TGTGCCAGCAGCCGTGTTCCGGGACGGTACAATGAGCAGTTCTTC. Protein product: CASSRVPGRYNEQFF.

This clone was observed a few times. J is TRBJ2-7 and V is TRBV30; D is unresolved. The V end was cut by 2 bases, the J end by 7 bases, with 15 bases between. The V gene's germline CDR1 is GTSNPN and CDR2 SVGIG (reference sequence). The CDR3 sequence is 13 residues long. CDR3 sequence: CAWSLGNTREQYF. The CDR3, as DNA: TGTGCCTGGAGTTTGGGGAATACGCGTGAGCAGTACTTC.

The V gene is TRBV7-9, the J gene TRBJ2-2; 10 nucleotides match TRBD2. With 3 bases clipped from V and 4 bases from J, the junction kept 5 bases outside the gene matches. This CDR3 contains 16 residues. Germline CDR1 SEHNR, CDR2 FQNEAQ (reference sequence). The CDR3 here is CASSFPGLASTGELFF. DNA for the CDR3: TGTGCCAGCAGCTTCCCGGGACTAGCGTCCACCGGGGAGCTGTTTTTT.

In the case of this clone: Other DNA sequences within the sample encode an identical CDR3. The gene calls are TRBV9 and TRBJ2-1, with unresolved D. Trimming shortened V by 0 bases and J by 1 base, and 11 bases separated the two germline ends. CDR1 is SGDLS and CDR2 is YYNGEE in the germline V gene. The CDR3 covers 16 residues. CDR3 amino acids: CASSVDMRVSYNEQFF. The CDR3, as DNA: TGTGCCAGCAGCGTAGATATGAGAGTTTCCTACAATGAGCAGTTCTTC.

This clone has just a few counts. The chain employs TRBV5-8 and TRBJ2-7; 10 positions agree with TRBD1. Germline V gives CDR1 SGHTS, CDR2 YDEGEE. V was pared by 3 bases and J by 2 bases, with 2 bases of the junction left unmatched. The CDR3 runs to 14 residues. CDR3 DNA: TGTGCCAGCAGCTGGGACAGGGGACCCTACGAGCAGTACTTC. Translation gives CASSWDRGPYEQYF.

This clone was detected a few times. The V and J genes are TRBV29-1 and TRBJ2-1, with D possibly being TRBD2 (6 bases). CDR1 is SQVTM and CDR2 is ANQGSEA in the germline V gene. CDR3 length: 12 amino acids. V shed 3 bases and J shed 9 bases, with 12 bases lying between them. This CDR3 is CSVEWGEREQFF. CDR3 in DNA: TGCAGCGTTGAGTGGGGGGAACGTGAGCAGTTCTTC.

This clone was detected only a few times. The gene calls are TRBV7-6 and TRBJ1-6; tentatively, D is TRBD1 (6 bases). The V end was cut by 5 bases, the J end by 10 bases, with 15 bases between. Germline V CDR1 and CDR2: SGHVS, FNYEAQ. The CDR3 spans 14 residues. CDR3 coding DNA: TGTGCCAGCAGCCAACAGGGTATCGGGTCACCCCTCCACTTT. Translating gives CASSQQGIGSPLHF.

Only a few counts were recorded for this clone. This chain connects TRBV30 to TRBJ2-3; D is uncertain. Germline lookup yields CDR1 GTSNPN and CDR2 SVGIG (reference sequence). The CDR3 runs 14 residues. Trimming left V 0 bases short and J 0 bases short, with 7 bases between. The CDR3 DNA sequence: TGTGCCTGGAGTGTAGATGCTAGCACAGATACGCAGTATTTT. This sequence encodes CAWSVDASTDTQYF.

The V and J genes are TRBV5-4 and TRBJ2-5, with TRBD1 matching over 9 bases. V was pared by 0 bases and J by 1 base, with 4 bases of the junction left unmatched. In germline, CDR1 is SGHNT, CDR2 YYREEE (reference sequence). The CDR3 contains 16 residues. Written as DNA, the CDR3 is TGTGCCAGCAGCTTGGCAACGGGACAGGGCCAAGAGACCCAGTACTTC. Translating gives CASSLATGQGQETQYF.

This clone was seen a handful of times. The chain employs TRBV14 and TRBJ1-6; D ambiguous. Germline loops: CDR1 SGHDN, CDR2 FVKESK. V was shortened by 1 base and J by 9 bases, with 13 bases between the two germline ends. This CDR3 has 15 residues. CDR3: CASSQVGGWSSPLHF. CDR3 coding DNA: TGTGCCAGCAGCCAAGTAGGAGGTTGGAGTTCACCCCTCCACTTT.

The chain joins TRBV11-3 to TRBJ2-1, with 7 bases identical to TRBD1. V lost 5 bases to trimming and J lost 6 bases; unmatched junction nucleotides: 4. Per germline, CDR1 SGHNT and CDR2 YENEEA. The CDR3 covers 13 residues. DNA for the CDR3: TGTGCCAGCAGCCCTCGGACAGGCAATGAGCAGTTCTTC. Translated, it gives CASSPRTGNEQFF.

The J gene is TRBJ1-2, the V gene TRBV7-2; TRBD1 is a possible D gene (6 bases). CDR3 length: 15 amino acids. Germline CDR1 SGHTA, CDR2 FQGNSA. Deletions cut 3 bases from V and 0 bases from J, with 11 bases between. CDR3 DNA sequence: TGTGCCAGCAGCTTCGGGGGGCAAGCTAACTATGGCTACACCTTC. Protein product: CASSFGGQANYGYTF.

This clone was seen a few times. The V call is TRBV5-1, the J call TRBJ2-7, with D tentatively TRBD2 (6 bases). CDR1 and CDR2 from the germline V gene are SGHRS and YFSETQ. This CDR3 contains 15 residues. Trimming left V 5 bases short and J 2 bases short, with 17 bases between. CDR3 nucleotides: TGCGCCAGCAGACCGGGGAGGCAGGACGCCTACGAGCAGTACTTC. Its protein product is CASRPGRQDAYEQYF.

The V gene is TRBV27, the J gene TRBJ1-2; 9 nucleotides match TRBD1. The CDR3 sequence is 17 residues long. The J segment lost 1 base and the V segment lost 5 bases, leaving 11 bases of the junction unmatched. Germline CDR1 and CDR2: MNHEY and SMNVEV (reference sequence). The CDR3 DNA reads TGTGCCAGCAGTCCATCCGGGACAGGGCTGGGTAACTATGGCTACACCTTC. As protein: CASSPSGTGLGNYGYTF.

This clone appeared a few times. This rearrangement joins TRBV29-1 to TRBJ2-5; 11 positions match TRBD2. The V segment lost 7 bases and the J segment 1 base; nucleotides outside the gene matches: 8. The germline gives CDR1 SQVTM, CDR2 ANQGSEA. The CDR3 is 15 residues long. CDR3: CSAGTSGGIQETQYF. As DNA, the CDR3 is TGCAGCGCAGGAACTAGCGGGGGTATCCAAGAGACCCAGTACTTC.

The chain links TRBV27 to TRBJ1-1; the D gene is possibly TRBD1 (5 bases). The CDR3 extends over 14 amino acids. Trimming took 5 bases from V and 1 from J, leaving 11 bases between them. Germline assignment: CDR1 MNHEY and CDR2 SMNVEV (reference sequence). The DNA for the CDR3 is TGTGCCAGCAGTCAAAGACAGCCGAACACTGAAGCTTTCTTT. Translation: CASSQRQPNTEAFF.

In its sample, this clone was seen a few times. The rearrangement links TRBV11-3 to TRBJ1-1; tentatively, D is TRBD1 (5 bases). V was shortened by 3 bases and J by 6 bases, with 14 bases between the two germline ends. The CDR3 sequence is 14 residues long. Germline CDR1 and CDR2: SGHNT and YENEEA. CDR3 sequence: CASSFGAGRAEAFF. The DNA of the CDR3 is TGTGCCAGCAGCTTTGGGGCGGGGAGGGCTGAAGCTTTCTTT.

This rearrangement joins TRBV4-3 to TRBJ2-5, with D possibly being TRBD1 or TRBD2 (6 bases each). The CDR3 extends over 17 amino acids. Trimming cost V 5 bases and J 0 bases, with 19 bases left between them. The germline gives CDR1 LGHNA, CDR2 YSLEER. This chain's CDR3 is CASSAPLGGSHQETQYF. DNA of the CDR3: TGCGCCAGCAGCGCCCCCTTGGGGGGCAGCCACCAAGAGACCCAGTACTTC.

In its sample, this clone was seen a few times. This same CDR3 is encoded by further DNA sequences in the sample. The gene calls are TRBV9 and TRBJ2-5, with TRBD2 identical over 11 bases. Per the germline V gene, CDR1 is SGDLS and CDR2 is YYNGEE. With 0 bases clipped from V and 4 bases from J, the junction kept 5 bases outside the gene matches. This CDR3 has 16 residues. In nucleotides, the CDR3 is TGTGCCAGCAGCGTAGGCCTAGCGGGGGGTGGAGAGACCCAGTACTTC. It translates to CASSVGLAGGGETQYF.

This clone occurred a few times. The chain combines TRBV4-3 with TRBJ1-2, with D possibly being TRBD1 (6 bases). There are 16 residues in the CDR3. The V gene's germline CDR1 is LGHNA and CDR2 YSLEER. V gave up 0 bases and J gave up 7 bases, with 18 bases separating them. CDR3 sequence: CASSQDRGRGSGGYTF. The CDR3 DNA reads as TGCGCCAGCAGCCAAGATCGGGGCAGGGGATCCGGTGGCTACACCTTC.

The rearrangement joins TRBV9 to TRBJ2-1, with D perhaps TRBD1 or TRBD2 (6 bases each). The CDR3 covers 17 residues. Per the germline V gene, CDR1 is SGDLS and CDR2 is YYNGEE. Trimming shortened V by 0 bases and J by 4 bases, and 17 bases separated the two germline ends. The CDR3 is CASSVGGPGARYNEQFF. CDR3 coding DNA: TGTGCCAGCAGCGTAGGAGGGCCGGGGGCGAGGTACAATGAGCAGTTCTTC.

A few counts support this clone. The J gene is TRBJ1-6, the V gene TRBV4-2; no definite D call. Trimming took off 0 bases at V and 7 bases at J, with 10 bases between the two ends. The CDR3 consists of 15 residues. Germline values: CDR1 LGHNA, CDR2 YNFKEQ. For the CDR3, the DNA is TGTGCCAGCAGCCAAGATCGGAGGGCAAATTCACCCCTCCACTTT. As protein: CASSQDRRANSPLHF.

This rearrangement joins TRBV6-5 to TRBJ1-2, with D unclear. Trimming cost V 5 bases and J 8 bases, with 9 bases left between them. Germline V gives CDR1 MNHEY, CDR2 SVGAGI. The CDR3 is 11 residues long. The CDR3 reads CASSGWEGYTF. CDR3 bases: TGTGCCAGCAGTGGGTGGGAGGGCTACACCTTC.

This clone came up a few times. The sample holds other DNA sequences that translate to the same CDR3. The chain employs TRBV5-1 and TRBJ1-1; D is perhaps TRBD1 (5 bases). The V end was cut by 2 bases, the J end by 5 bases, with 13 bases between. CDR3 size: 14 residues. Germline-derived CDR1 and CDR2 are SGHRS and YFSETQ. DNA of the CDR3: TGCGCCAGCAGCTTCACAGGTGGGGGTACTGAAGCTTTCTTT. It translates to CASSFTGGGTEAFF.